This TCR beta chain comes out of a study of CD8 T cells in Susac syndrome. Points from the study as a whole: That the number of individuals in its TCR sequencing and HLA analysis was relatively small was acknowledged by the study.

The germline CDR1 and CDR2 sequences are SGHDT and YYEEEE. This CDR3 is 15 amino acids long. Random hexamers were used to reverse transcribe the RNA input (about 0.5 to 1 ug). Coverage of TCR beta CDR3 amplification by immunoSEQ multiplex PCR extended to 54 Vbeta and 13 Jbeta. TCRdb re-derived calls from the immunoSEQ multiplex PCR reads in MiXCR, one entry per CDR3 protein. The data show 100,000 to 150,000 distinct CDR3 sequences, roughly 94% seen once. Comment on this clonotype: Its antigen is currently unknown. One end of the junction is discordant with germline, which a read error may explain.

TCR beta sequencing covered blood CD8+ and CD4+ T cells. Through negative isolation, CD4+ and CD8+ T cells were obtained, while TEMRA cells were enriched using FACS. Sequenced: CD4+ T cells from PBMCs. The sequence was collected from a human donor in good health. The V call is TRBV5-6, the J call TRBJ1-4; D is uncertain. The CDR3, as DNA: TGTGCCAGCAGCTTGTCCATGGGGAAGGCTAATGAAAAACTGTTT. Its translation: CASSLSMGKANEKLF.